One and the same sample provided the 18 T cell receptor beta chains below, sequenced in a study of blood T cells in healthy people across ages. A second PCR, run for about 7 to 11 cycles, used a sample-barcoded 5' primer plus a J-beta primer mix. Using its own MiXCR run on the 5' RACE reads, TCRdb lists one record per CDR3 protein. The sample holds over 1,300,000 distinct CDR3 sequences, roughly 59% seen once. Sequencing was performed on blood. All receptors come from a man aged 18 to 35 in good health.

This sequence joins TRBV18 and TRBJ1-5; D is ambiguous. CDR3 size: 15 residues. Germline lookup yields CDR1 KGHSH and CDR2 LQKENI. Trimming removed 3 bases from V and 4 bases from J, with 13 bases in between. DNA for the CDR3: TGTGCCAGCTCACCGGCGTCGGGCGGTAATCAGCCCCAGCATTTT. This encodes CASSPASGGNQPQHF.

The CDR3 sequence is CASSLDPAVKAYGYTF. CDR3 bases: TGTGCCAGCAGCTTAGATCCGGCCGTCAAAGCTTATGGCTACACCTTC. The chain is built from TRBV11-2 and TRBJ1-2; no definite D call. Per the germline V gene, CDR1 is SGHAT and CDR2 is FQNNGV. The V end lost 0 bases, the J end lost 5 bases, and 16 bases lay between the germline ends. The CDR3 consists of 16 residues.

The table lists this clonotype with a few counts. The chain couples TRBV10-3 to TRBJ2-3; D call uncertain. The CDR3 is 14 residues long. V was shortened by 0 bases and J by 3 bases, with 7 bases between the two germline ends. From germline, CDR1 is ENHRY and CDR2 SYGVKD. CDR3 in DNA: TGTGCCATCAGTGAGTCCCTCATTACAGATACGCAGTATTTT. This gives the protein CAISESLITDTQYF.

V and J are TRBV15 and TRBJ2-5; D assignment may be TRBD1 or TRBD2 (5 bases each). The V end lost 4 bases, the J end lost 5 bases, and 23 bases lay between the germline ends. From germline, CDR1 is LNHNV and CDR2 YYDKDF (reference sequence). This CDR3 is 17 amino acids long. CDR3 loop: CATSKTRRDHSKETQYF. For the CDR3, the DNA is TGTGCCACCAGCAAAACGCGCCGGGACCACTCGAAGGAGACCCAGTACTTC.

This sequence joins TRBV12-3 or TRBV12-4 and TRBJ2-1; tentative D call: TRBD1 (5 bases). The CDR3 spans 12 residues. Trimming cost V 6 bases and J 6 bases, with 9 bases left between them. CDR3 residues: CASRGAVNEQFF. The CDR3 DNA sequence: TGTGCCAGCAGAGGGGCAGTCAATGAGCAGTTCTTC.

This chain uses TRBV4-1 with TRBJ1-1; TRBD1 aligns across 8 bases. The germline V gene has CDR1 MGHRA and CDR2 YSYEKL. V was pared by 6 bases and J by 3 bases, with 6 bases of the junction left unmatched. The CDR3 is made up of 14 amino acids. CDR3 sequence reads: CASSRPDRDTEAFF. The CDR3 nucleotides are TGCGCCAGCAGTCGTCCGGACAGGGACACTGAAGCTTTCTTT.

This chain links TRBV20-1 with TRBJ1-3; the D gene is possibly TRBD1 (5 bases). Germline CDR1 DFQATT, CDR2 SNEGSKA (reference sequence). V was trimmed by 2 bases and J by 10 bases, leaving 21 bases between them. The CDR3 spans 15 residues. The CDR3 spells CSARIARGGVRTIYF. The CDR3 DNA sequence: TGCAGTGCTAGAATCGCCCGGGGGGGAGTGAGGACCATATATTTT.

CDR3 nucleotide sequence: TGTGCCTCAAGGGGACAGCAAAGCTCCTATAATTCACCCCTCCACTTT. Translated: CASRGQQSSYNSPLHF. The rearrangement links TRBV10-3 to TRBJ1-6; TRBD1 agrees at 7 bases. This CDR3 has 16 amino acids. Germline CDR1 reads ENHRY; CDR2 reads SYGVKD. The V and J ends lost 11 bases and 0 bases, in that order; junction bases with no gene match: 10.

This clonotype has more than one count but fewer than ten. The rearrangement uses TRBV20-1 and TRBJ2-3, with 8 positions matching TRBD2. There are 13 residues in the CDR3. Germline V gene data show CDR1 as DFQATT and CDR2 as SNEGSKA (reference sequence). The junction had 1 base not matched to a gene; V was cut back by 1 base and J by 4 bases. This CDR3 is CSARAGGPDTQYF. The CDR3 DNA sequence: TGCAGTGCTAGAGCGGGAGGGCCAGATACGCAGTATTTT.

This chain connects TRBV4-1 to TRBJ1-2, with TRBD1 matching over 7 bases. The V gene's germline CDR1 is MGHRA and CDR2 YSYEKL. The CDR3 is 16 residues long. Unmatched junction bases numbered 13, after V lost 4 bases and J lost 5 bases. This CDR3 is CASSPPARDSAYGYTF. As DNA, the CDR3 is TGCGCCAGCAGCCCCCCGGCCCGGGACAGTGCATATGGCTACACCTTC.

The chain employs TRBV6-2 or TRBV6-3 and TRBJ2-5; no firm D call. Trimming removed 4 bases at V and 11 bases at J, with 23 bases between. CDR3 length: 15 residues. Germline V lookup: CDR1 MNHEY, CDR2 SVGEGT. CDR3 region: CASSSPPVRLNEQYF. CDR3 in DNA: TGTGCCAGCAGTTCTCCTCCGGTGAGGTTGAATGAGCAGTACTTC.

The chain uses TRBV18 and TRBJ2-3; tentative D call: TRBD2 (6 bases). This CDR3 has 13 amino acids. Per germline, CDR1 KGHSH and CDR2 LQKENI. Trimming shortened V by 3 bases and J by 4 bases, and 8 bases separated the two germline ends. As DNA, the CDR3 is TGTGCCAGCTCACCGCGGGATCCAGATACGCAGTATTTT. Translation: CASSPRDPDTQYF.

This chain's CDR3 is CASSQDPSLGTDTQYF. CDR3 nucleotides: TGTGCCAGCAGCCAAGATCCTAGCTTAGGCACAGATACGCAGTATTTT. The V call is TRBV4-2, the J call TRBJ2-3; a possible D gene is TRBD2 (5 bases). The V end was cut by 0 bases, the J end by 1 base, with 11 bases between. CDR1 and CDR2 (germline): LGHNA, YNFKEQ. The CDR3 sequence is 16 residues long.

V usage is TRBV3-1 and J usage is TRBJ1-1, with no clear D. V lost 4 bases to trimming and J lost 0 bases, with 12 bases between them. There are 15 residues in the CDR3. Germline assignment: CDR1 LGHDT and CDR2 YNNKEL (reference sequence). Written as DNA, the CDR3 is TGTGCCAGCAGCCGCCCCACCGGGCTGAACACTGAAGCTTTCTTT. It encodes CASSRPTGLNTEAFF.

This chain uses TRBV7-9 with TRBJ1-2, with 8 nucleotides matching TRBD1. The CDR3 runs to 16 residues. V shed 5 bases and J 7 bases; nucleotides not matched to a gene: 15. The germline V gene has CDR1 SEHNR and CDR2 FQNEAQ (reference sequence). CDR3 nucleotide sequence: TGTGCCAGCAGCACCCCAGGGGGCCAGGGGATAGGTGGCTACACCTTC. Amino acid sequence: CASSTPGGQGIGGYTF.

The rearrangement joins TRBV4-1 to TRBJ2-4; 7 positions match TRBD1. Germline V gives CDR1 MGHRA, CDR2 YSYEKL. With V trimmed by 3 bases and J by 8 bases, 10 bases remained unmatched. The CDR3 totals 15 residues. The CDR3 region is CASSQEATQGDIQYF. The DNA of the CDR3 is TGCGCCAGCAGCCAGGAAGCCACTCAGGGGGACATTCAGTACTTC.

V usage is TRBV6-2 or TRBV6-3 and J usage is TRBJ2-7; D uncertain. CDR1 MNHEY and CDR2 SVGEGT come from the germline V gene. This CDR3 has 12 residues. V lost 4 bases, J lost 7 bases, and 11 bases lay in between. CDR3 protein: CASSSRSGEQYF. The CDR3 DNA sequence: TGTGCCAGCAGTTCGCGTAGTGGGGAGCAGTACTTC.

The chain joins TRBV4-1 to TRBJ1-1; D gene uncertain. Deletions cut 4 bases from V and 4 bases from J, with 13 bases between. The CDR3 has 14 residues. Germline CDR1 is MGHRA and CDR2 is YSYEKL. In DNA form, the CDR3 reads TGCGCCAGCAGCCCAATGTTGGGTGGCACTGAAGCTTTCTTT. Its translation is CASSPMLGGTEAFF.